The rows below give T cell receptor beta chains drawn from one sample of a study of T cells of healthy individuals. A single record per CDR3 protein comes from TCRdb applying MiXCR to the 5' RACE reads. The sample gives 100,000 or so distinct CDR3 sequences, approximately 18% of which show up once; 6.2% is in the top ten. All receptors derive from a human donor in good health. The CDR3 runs from the conserved cysteine through the conserved F or W. The order of the fields is J gene, V gene, D gene, CDR3 length, clone size, CDR3 DNA, CDR3 protein. A D gene is named only where the DNA matches it firmly. Part of the rows lack a size; the others show once, few, many or a class for expanded clones.

TRBJ1-1,TRBV4-2,.,14,.,TGTGCCAGCAGCCAAGAGGCCGGGGGGACTGAAGCTTTCTTT,CASSQEAGGTEAFF
TRBJ2-7,TRBV7-2,TRBD2,15,few,TGTGCCAGCAGCCCCCCCCGGGGCGGGGGTCATGAGCAGTACTTC,CASSPPRGGGHEQYF
TRBJ2-2,TRBV28,.,17,.,TGTGCCAGCAGTTTTGGGATATTGCGGGGGAACACCGGGGAGCTGTTTTTT,CASSFGILRGNTGELFF
TRBJ2-7,TRBV5-1,.,15,.,TGCGCCAGCAGCGCCTACTTTTCCGTTGGTAGTGAGCAGTACTTC,CASSAYFSVGSEQYF
TRBJ2-5,TRBV27,TRBD2,14,.,TGTGCCAGCAGTTTGACGGCTAGCGGGGAGACCCAGTACTTC,CASSLTASGETQYF
TRBJ1-3,TRBV7-2,.,13,many,TGTGCCAGCAGCTTAGCCGAGGGCGGCACCATATATTTT,CASSLAEGGTIYF
TRBJ1-5,TRBV30,TRBD1,16,few,TGTGCCTGGAGTGGACGGACAGGCCCCCTCAATCAGCCCCAGCATTTT,CAWSGRTGPLNQPQHF
TRBJ1-1,TRBV28,.,14,.,TGTGCCAGCAGTCTCTGGGGGGCGAACACTGAAGCTTTCTTT,CASSLWGANTEAFF
TRBJ2-1,TRBV14,.,18,.,TGTGCCAGCAGCCCATGGTGGTCGGGCCCAGATTCCTACAATGAGCAGTTCTTC,CASSPWWSGPDSYNEQFF
TRBJ2-7,TRBV15,.,16,.,TGTGCCACCAGCAGGGACGCAGGGGGGCTTGTTTACGAGCAGTACTTC,CATSRDAGGLVYEQYF
TRBJ2-2,TRBV9,TRBD2,16,.,TGTGCCAGCAGCCCCCTCGGGGGGGCGAACACCGGGGAGCTGTTTTTT,CASSPLGGANTGELFF
TRBJ1-6,TRBV11-2,TRBD1,16,.,TGTGCCAGCAGCCTTGACAGGGGCTCCTATAATTCACCCCTCCACTTT,CASSLDRGSYNSPLHF
TRBJ2-2,TRBV12-3/TRBV12-4,.,12,many,TGTGCCAGCAGGGAGTTTAGGGGGGAGCTGTTTTTT,CASREFRGELFF
TRBJ2-6,TRBV15,.,15,.,TGTGCCACCAGCCTAGACAGCTCTGGGGCCAACGTCCTGACTTTC,CATSLDSSGANVLTF
TRBJ2-7,TRBV29-1,TRBD1,13,few,TGCAGCGTAGATATAGGGGGCCGGGGCGAGCAGTACTTC,CSVDIGGRGEQYF
TRBJ1-2,TRBV4-3,.,16,many,TGCGCCAGCAGCCAAGACAGGGGCGATCGGCATTATGGCTACACCTTC,CASSQDRGDRHYGYTF
TRBJ1-2,TRBV29-1,.,13,.,TGCAGCGTTGGACACACAGGGATCTATGGCTACACCTTC,CSVGHTGIYGYTF
TRBJ2-4,TRBV20-1,TRBD2,16,few,TGCAGTGCTAGAAAACCGCTAGCGGGAAGCAAAAACATTCAGTACTTC,CSARKPLAGSKNIQYF
TRBJ2-7,TRBV7-2,TRBD1,15,few,TGTGCCAGCAGCGCACAGACAGGGCCTCTCTACGAGCAGTACTTC,CASSAQTGPLYEQYF
TRBJ2-5,TRBV20-1,.,11,few,TGCAGTGCTAGACTTAAAGAGACCCAGTACTTC,CSARLKETQYF
TRBJ1-1,TRBV6-2/TRBV6-3,.,14,many,TGTGCCAGCAGACACGGGACAAGGAACACTGAAGCTTTCTTT,CASRHGTRNTEAFF
TRBJ2-5,TRBV7-8,.,17,few,TGTGCCAGCAGCCACAACCTGTTCCGGACAGTGCAAGAGACCCAGTACTTC,CASSHNLFRTVQETQYF
TRBJ2-1,TRBV9,TRBD1,17,many,TGTGCCAGCAGTGATCCCTCTACCGGGACAGGGCCAAATGAGCAGTTCTTC,CASSDPSTGTGPNEQFF
TRBJ2-3,TRBV5-1,.,18,.,TGCGCCAGCAGCCCCCGGAGTCAGGGGCGCCGGGTCACAGATACGCAGTATTTT,CASSPRSQGRRVTDTQYF
TRBJ2-4,TRBV12-3/TRBV12-4,TRBD1,15,many,TGTGCCAGCAGACCCGACAGGGCCAGTGAAAACATTCAGTACTTC,CASRPDRASENIQYF